Following are 18 T cell receptor beta chains from one sample sequenced in a study of memory CD4+ T cells and cytomegalovirus serostatus (dated by TCRdb to 2018 to 2020). The method behind the library was the immunoSEQ multiplex PCR assay. Sourced from immuneACCESS, this table was stored by TCRdb with only in-frame sequences that have V and J called. A share of the clones is absent; for the studies checked, an unresolved V gene accounts for under half, and the remainder has no known explanation. The table for this sample lists tens of thousands of clones; over 70% of them were counted only once. The ten biggest clones cover around 0.6% of the sample. A FACSAria II was used to sort memory CD4+ T cells, defined as single viable CD3+CD4+CD8-CD45RO+ cells. The sample taken for sequencing was memory CD4+ T cells from blood. The receptors derive from an adult in good health and CMV-seronegative.

The rearrangement links TRBV18 to TRBJ2-5; unclear D gene. Per the germline V gene, CDR1 is KGHSH and CDR2 is LQKENI. CDR3 length: 11 amino acids. The ends were cut back, 6 bases at V and 3 bases at J, with 5 bases in the middle. CDR3 DNA: TGTGCCAGCTCCTTAGAAGAGACCCAGTACTTC. Its translation: CASSLEETQYF.

The chain carries TRBV6-6 and TRBJ1-2, with TRBD1 matching over 7 bases. This CDR3 has 14 amino acids. CDR1 and CDR2 from the germline V gene are MNHNY and SVGAGI (reference sequence). The V segment lost 6 bases and the J segment 3 bases; nucleotides outside the gene matches: 7. CDR3 region: CASRRTGDHYGYTF. CDR3 in DNA: TGTGCCAGCAGGCGAACAGGGGACCACTATGGCTACACCTTC.

The chain is built from TRBV6-6 and TRBJ1-6; a possible D gene is TRBD1 (6 bases). V was trimmed by 5 bases and J by 8 bases, leaving 13 bases between them. The CDR3 is made up of 14 amino acids. The germline gives CDR1 MNHNY, CDR2 SVGAGI (reference sequence). The CDR3 DNA follows: TGTGCCAGCAGTACTCGGACAGAAGATTCACCCCTCCACTTT. Protein: CASSTRTEDSPLHF.

The rearrangement joins TRBV2 to TRBJ2-3, with a possible D match to TRBD2 (6 bases). The V end lost 5 bases, the J end lost 7 bases, and 16 bases lay between the germline ends. Germline V CDR1 and CDR2: SNHLY, FYNNEI. The CDR3 is 14 residues long. The CDR3 region is CASSPAGPFNTQYF. For the CDR3, the DNA is TGTGCCAGCAGTCCGGCGGGGCCCTTTAATACGCAGTATTTT.

The J gene is TRBJ2-1, the V gene TRBV7-9; TRBD2 matches at 9 bases. Per germline, CDR1 SEHNR and CDR2 FQNEAQ (reference sequence). This CDR3 contains 14 residues. V trimming: 6 bases; J trimming: 6 bases; junction bases outside the gene matches: 6. As DNA, the CDR3 is TGTGCCAGCAGTGAGGCTAGCGGGGTCAATGAGCAGTTCTTC. Protein product: CASSEASGVNEQFF.

The rearrangement links TRBV7-2 to TRBJ1-6, with 7 bases matching TRBD1. The CDR3 runs 18 residues. V shed 3 bases and J 8 bases; nucleotides not matched to a gene: 16. Germline V CDR1 and CDR2: SGHTA, FQGNSA. The CDR3 here is CASSFRGRGQGWDSPLHF. The CDR3 DNA reads as TGTGCCAGCAGCTTTAGGGGGAGGGGGCAGGGATGGGATTCACCCCTCCACTTT.

As regards this clone: Within the sample, other DNA sequences also encode this same CDR3. V usage is TRBV6-6 and J usage is TRBJ1-2; no clear D gene. Germline assignment: CDR1 MNHNY and CDR2 SVGAGI (reference sequence). This CDR3 region has 12 residues. The V end was cut by 6 bases, the J end by 8 bases, with 13 bases between. The CDR3 DNA follows: TGTGCCAGCAGCCCAGAAGGACGGGGCTACACCTTC. Residues: CASSPEGRGYTF.

This clone is labeled medium-sized. V and J are TRBV5-1 and TRBJ1-1; D might be TRBD1 (6 bases). Germline assignment: CDR1 SGHRS and CDR2 YFSETQ. The CDR3 runs to 15 residues. V shed 0 bases and J shed 8 bases, with 17 bases lying between them. CDR3 DNA: TGCGCCAGCAGCTTGGTGGCGGGGGCATTAAGGGAAGCTTTCTTT. This sequence encodes CASSLVAGALREAFF.

V is TRBV29-1 and J is TRBJ2-1; 7 bases match TRBD2. The CDR3 extends over 13 amino acids. The V segment lost 5 bases and the J segment 2 bases; nucleotides outside the gene matches: 3. CDR1 and CDR2 (germline): SQVTM, ANQGSEA. CDR3 loop: CSVSRGTYNEQFF. DNA for the CDR3: TGCAGCGTTTCGCGGGGGACCTACAATGAGCAGTTCTTC.

This chain joins TRBV5-6 and TRBJ1-1; D remains ambiguous. CDR3 length: 15 amino acids. From germline, CDR1 is SGHDT and CDR2 YYEEEE. V was clipped by 4 bases and J by 4 bases, with 17 bases between them. This chain's CDR3 is CASSLWTGRSTEAFF. The CDR3 coding sequence is TGTGCCAGCAGCCTCTGGACGGGAAGGAGCACTGAAGCTTTCTTT.

V usage is TRBV27 and J usage is TRBJ2-7; TRBD1 matches at 9 bases. Germline CDR1 is MNHEY and CDR2 is SMNVEV (reference sequence). This CDR3 is 17 amino acids long. Germline trimming cut 5 bases from V and 0 bases from J; bases unmatched to any gene: 11. The CDR3 sequence: CASSRFNPGQGSYEQYF. The CDR3 coding sequence is TGTGCCAGCAGTCGTTTTAATCCGGGACAGGGCTCCTACGAGCAGTACTTC.

A single count supports this clone. The chain links TRBV29-1 to TRBJ1-3; TRBD1 matches 7 bases. CDR1 SQVTM and CDR2 ANQGSEA come from the germline V gene. The CDR3 loop spans 14 amino acids. Unmatched junction bases numbered 5, after V lost 6 bases and J lost 0 bases. The CDR3 nucleotides read TGCAGCGTCGCGGACAGGAGCTCTGGAAACACCATATATTTT. Translated: CSVADRSSGNTIYF.

The rearrangement links TRBV5-6 to TRBJ1-2; D unresolved. Germline V lookup: CDR1 SGHDT, CDR2 YYEEEE. The CDR3 loop spans 12 amino acids. V lost 4 bases and J 5 bases, leaving 9 bases between the germline ends. The CDR3 DNA follows: TGTGCCAGCAGCAAGGACTTTTATGGCTACACCTTC. It specifies CASSKDFYGYTF.

The chain has TRBV10-1 and TRBJ2-2; D possibly corresponds to TRBD1 (6 bases). V was pared by 4 bases and J by 4 bases, with 13 bases between. Germline-derived CDR1 and CDR2 are WNHNN and SYGVQD (reference sequence). The CDR3 sequence is 15 residues long. The CDR3 DNA follows: TGCGCCAGCAGTGTCGGCCTCAGGGGCACCGGGGAGCTGTTTTTT. It yields the protein CASSVGLRGTGELFF.

This rearrangement joins TRBV28 to TRBJ2-7; no definite D call. CDR1 and CDR2 (germline): MDHEN, SYDVKM. The CDR3 sequence is 13 residues long. Trimming took off 1 base at V and 3 bases at J, with 7 bases between the two ends. The CDR3 nucleotides are TGTGCCAGCAGTTTATCCTCCAACTACGAGCAGTACTTC. Residues: CASSLSSNYEQYF.

V gene TRBV7-9 combines with J gene TRBJ2-2, with D tentatively TRBD2 (5 bases). The CDR3 runs 15 residues. The germline V gene has CDR1 SEHNR and CDR2 FQNEAQ (reference sequence). Trimming took 5 bases from V and 10 from J, leaving 20 bases between them. The CDR3 here is CASSQFFGVRMELFF. In DNA form, the CDR3 reads TGTGCCAGCAGCCAATTTTTCGGGGTTAGAATGGAGCTGTTTTTT. The variable domain in full, with the rest retrieved from reference TRBV7-9 and TRBJ2-2, is DTGVSQNPRHKITKRGQNVTFRCDPISEHNRLYWYRQTLGQGPEFLTYFQNEAQLEKSRLLSDRFSAERPKGSFSTLEIQRTEQGDSAMYLCASSQFFGVRMELFFGEGSRLTVL.

The chain carries TRBV12-2 and TRBJ1-2. TRBV12-2 has pseudogene status. The CDR3 has 14 amino acids. CDR3 loop: CASRLMAVAGGYTF. In DNA, the CDR3 is TGTGCAAGTCGCTTAATGGCGGTGGCAGGTGGCTACACCTTC.

This sequence joins TRBV5-4 and TRBJ2-5; TRBD1 agrees at 11 bases. The length of the CDR3 is 19 residues. From germline, CDR1 is SGHNT and CDR2 YYREEE (reference sequence). Trimming at V came to 4 bases and at J to 1 base, leaving 15 bases not matched to a gene. CDR3 nucleotide sequence: TGTGCCAGCAGCCCGGGACGGACAGGGGGCGGTGAACTCCAAGAGACCCAGTACTTC. It encodes CASSPGRTGGGELQETQYF.